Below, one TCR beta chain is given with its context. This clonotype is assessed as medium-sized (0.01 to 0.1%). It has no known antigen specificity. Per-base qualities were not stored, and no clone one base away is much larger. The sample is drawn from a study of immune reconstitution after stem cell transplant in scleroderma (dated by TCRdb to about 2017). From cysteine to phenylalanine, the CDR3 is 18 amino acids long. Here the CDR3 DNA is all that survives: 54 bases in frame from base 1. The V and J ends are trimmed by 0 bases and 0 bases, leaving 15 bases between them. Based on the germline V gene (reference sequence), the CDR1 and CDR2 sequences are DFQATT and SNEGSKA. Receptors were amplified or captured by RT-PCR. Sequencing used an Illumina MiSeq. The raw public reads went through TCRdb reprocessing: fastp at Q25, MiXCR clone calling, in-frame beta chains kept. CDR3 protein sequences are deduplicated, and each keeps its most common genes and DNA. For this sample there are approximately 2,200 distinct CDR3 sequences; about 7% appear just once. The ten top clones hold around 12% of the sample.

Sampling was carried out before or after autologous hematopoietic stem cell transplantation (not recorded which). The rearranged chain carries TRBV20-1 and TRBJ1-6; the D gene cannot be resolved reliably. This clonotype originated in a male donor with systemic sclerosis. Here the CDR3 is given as CSARDEETASSYNSPLHF. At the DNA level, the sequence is TGCAGTGCTAGAGATGAGGAGACTGCGAGCTCCTATAATTCACCCCTCCACTTT.